This T cell receptor (beta chain) was identified during a study of shared clonotypes between healthy human individuals. Clones were read by immunoSEQ multiplex PCR, and TCRdb kept only the in-frame ones, dropping some. The sample contains more than 550,000 clones, about 90% of which appear only once. With CCR7-negative CD45RA+ TemRA cells, CD45RO+ cells were combined in CD8 memory. V was shortened by 6 bases and J by 5 bases, with 29 bases between the two germline ends. Germline V gives CDR1 KGHSH, CDR2 LQKENI. CDR3 length: 19 amino acids. This chain connects TRBV18 to TRBJ2-1; a possible D gene is TRBD2 (5 bases). Specimen: memory CD8+ T cells from PBMCs. Subset reported: CD45RO+ cells pooled with CCR7-negative TemRA cells. The TCR was taken from a man between 18 and 29 years old in good health. Some clones in this sample may be carry-over from other donors' samples. In DNA form, the CDR3 reads TGTGCCAGCTCTACCCTGGCCTTCGACACTCGAAGGGAGCACAATGAGCAGTTCTTC. This codes for CASSTLAFDTRREHNEQFF.